A single sample is the source of the 20 T cell receptor beta chains below, sequenced in a study of T cell repertoires in cytomegalovirus infection. Each CDR3 protein is one row after TCRdb ran MiXCR on the reads. This sample has approximately 750,000 distinct CDR3 sequences, with less than 40% found just once. The specimen sequenced was PBMCs. These receptor sequences come from a human donor in good health (CMV status not recorded). Some clones in this sample may be carry-over from other donors' samples.

This clonotype came up a few times. The rearrangement links TRBV5-1 to TRBJ1-3, with 10 nucleotides matching TRBD1. The germline V gene encodes CDR1 SGHRS and CDR2 YFSETQ. The CDR3 has 16 residues. V was pared by 4 bases and J by 4 bases, with 8 bases of the junction left unmatched. The CDR3 region is CASSPGGTGAGNTIYF. Written as DNA, the CDR3 is TGCGCCAGCAGCCCTGGGGGGACAGGGGCCGGAAACACCATATATTTT.

The V gene is TRBV7-9, the J gene TRBJ1-2, with 9 bases aligning to TRBD1. The V gene's germline CDR1 is SEHNR and CDR2 FQNEAQ (reference sequence). This CDR3 has 17 residues. J gave up 6 bases and V 1 base, and 12 bases lay outside the gene matches. The CDR3 nucleotides read TGTGCCAGCAGCTTAGGGACAGGGGAGCGCCCCTACGATGGCTACACCTTC. It is translated as CASSLGTGERPYDGYTF.

This clonotype was observed a few times. Germline and junction disagree at one end, which may indicate a read error. CDR3 coding DNA: TGTGCCAGCAGCCTAGCGGGGGTCCATGAGCAGTTCTTC. This encodes CASSLAGVHEQFF. The genes are TRBV7-8 and TRBJ2-1; 10 nucleotides align to TRBD2. Germline loops: CDR1 SGHVS, CDR2 FQNEAQ. This CDR3 has 13 amino acids.

This clonotype was picked up a small number of times. The chain recombines TRBV10-3 with TRBJ2-1; D unresolved. Germline loops: CDR1 ENHRY, CDR2 SYGVKD. V was trimmed by 11 bases and J by 9 bases, leaving 20 bases between them. This CDR3 contains 13 residues. The CDR3 region is CASLADRRSEQFF. CDR3 DNA sequence: TGTGCCTCCTTGGCTGATCGGAGAAGTGAGCAGTTCTTC.

This clonotype has only a few counts. This rearrangement joins TRBV2 to TRBJ2-5; 11 bases fit TRBD2. The CDR3 length is 16 residues. CDR1 and CDR2 (germline): SNHLY, FYNNEI. V shed 8 bases, J shed 5 bases, and the junction held 13 bases outside the gene matches. In nucleotides, the CDR3 is TGTGCCAGCTGCTGGGGGACTAGCGGCCCCCTGGAGACCCAGTACTTC. Amino acid sequence: CASCWGTSGPLETQYF.

The V call is TRBV28, the J call TRBJ1-5; 8 positions match TRBD1. The CDR3 spans 14 residues. Germline V gives CDR1 MDHEN, CDR2 SYDVKM. The V segment lost 8 bases and the J segment 3 bases; nucleotides outside the gene matches: 6. The DNA of the CDR3 is TGTGCCAGCGCAGGGACAGGAAACAATCAGCCCCAGCATTTT. It codes for CASAGTGNNQPQHF.

This clonotype came up a few times. The chain is built from TRBV28 and TRBJ1-5; maybe TRBD1 (6 bases). The CDR3 spans 16 residues. V was clipped by 6 bases and J by 1 base, with 16 bases between them. Germline assignment: CDR1 MDHEN and CDR2 SYDVKM. The CDR3 DNA sequence: TGTGCCAGCAGCCCCCTGGGGGGGGGCAGCAATCAGCCCCAGCATTTT. It specifies CASSPLGGGSNQPQHF.

The table lists this clonotype with a few counts. The genes are TRBV6-5 and TRBJ2-7; 7 bases line up with TRBD1. The germline CDR1 and CDR2 sequences are MNHEY and SVGAGI. The CDR3 is 15 amino acids. V was clipped by 2 bases and J by 1 base; unmatched bases: 5. CDR3 in amino acids: CASSYSRDRSYEQYF. The DNA for the CDR3 is TGTGCCAGCAGTTACAGCCGGGACAGATCCTACGAGCAGTACTTC.

This chain uses TRBV29-1 with TRBJ2-5, with D possibly matching TRBD2 (5 bases). V shed 4 bases and J shed 5 bases, with 11 bases lying between them. The CDR3 has 12 amino acids. Germline lookup yields CDR1 SQVTM and CDR2 ANQGSEA. The CDR3 nucleotides are TGCAGCGTTGTGGGGAGTTGGGAGACCCAGTACTTC. This sequence encodes CSVVGSWETQYF.

The gene calls are TRBV3-1 and TRBJ2-7; D is possibly TRBD2 (7 bases). V was cut by 4 bases and J by 7 bases, with 20 bases left in between. Germline assignment: CDR1 LGHDT and CDR2 YNNKEL (reference sequence). CDR3 length: 15 amino acids. The CDR3 nucleotides read TGTGCCAGCAGCCGACGGGGGGCCCGCCGCGGGGAGCAGTACTTC. Translation gives CASSRRGARRGEQYF.

Details on this clonotype: A junction boundary mismatches the germline segment, possibly from a read error. The chain is built from TRBV12-3 or TRBV12-4 and TRBJ1-4; D not certain. This CDR3 contains 14 residues. CDR3 in DNA: TGTGCCAACAGTTTGGGATGGTACGATGAAAAACTGTTTTTT. Its translation is CANSLGWYDEKLFF.

The chain couples TRBV4-2 to TRBJ2-2, with 10 bases fitting TRBD2. V was clipped by 4 bases and J by 2 bases; unmatched bases: 4. The CDR3 runs to 16 residues. Per the germline V gene, CDR1 is LGHNA and CDR2 is YNFKEQ. CDR3 nucleotide sequence: TGTGCCAGCAGCCGTAGCGGGGGGAGTAACACCGGGGAGCTGTTTTTT. Its protein product is CASSRSGGSNTGELFF.

V usage is TRBV24-1 and J usage is TRBJ1-1, with D tentatively TRBD1 (6 bases). With 11 bases removed from V and 0 bases from J, the gap between germline ends came to 12 bases. Germline CDR1 is KGHDR and CDR2 is SFDVKD. CDR3 size: 13 residues. The CDR3 is CASWDTMNTEAFF. For the CDR3, the DNA is TGTGCCAGTTGGGACACCATGAACACTGAAGCTTTCTTT.

On this clonotype: An end of the junction differs from the germline gene, which may be a read error. The genes are TRBV11-2 and TRBJ2-5; D might be TRBD1 (6 bases). The CDR3 is 13 amino acids. Germline V lookup: CDR1 SGHAT, CDR2 FQNNGV. The CDR3 is CSSGIGQKETQYF. The CDR3 nucleotides read TGTTCCAGCGGTATCGGACAGAAAGAGACCCAGTACTTC.

This clonotype appeared a single time. The CDR3 is CAWSVGGGNYEQYF. CDR3 nucleotide sequence: TGTGCCTGGAGTGTAGGCGGGGGGAATTACGAGCAGTACTTC. The rearrangement uses TRBV30 and TRBJ2-7; TRBD2 aligns across 8 bases. V dropped 0 bases and J dropped 4; count of bases not matched to a gene: 5. Germline CDR1 GTSNPN, CDR2 SVGIG (reference sequence). This CDR3 comprises 14 residues.

Worth noting for this clonotype: Sequence at one end of the junction differs from germline and may be a read error. The rearrangement uses TRBV7-2 and TRBJ1-1, with a tentative D call TRBD1 (6 bases). Germline V gives CDR1 SGHTA, CDR2 FQGNSA. The length of the CDR3 is 16 residues. Here the CDR3 reads CASSSPPGTRNTEALF. The CDR3 bases are TGTGCCAGCAGCTCCCCCCCCGGGACAAGGAACACTGAAGCTTTATTT. Full variable domain (remainder filled in from reference TRBV7-2 and TRBJ1-1): GAGVSQSPSNKVTEKGKDVELRCDPISGHTALYWYRQSLGQGLEFLIYFQGNSAPDKSGLPSDRFSAERTGGSVSTLTIQRTQQEDSAVYLCASSSPPGTRNTEALFGQGTRLTVV.

Many counts were recorded for this clonotype. This chain links TRBV19 with TRBJ2-1; 9 bases are a match to TRBD2. Unmatched junction bases numbered 3, after V lost 5 bases and J lost 1 base. The CDR3 extends over 15 amino acids. Germline CDR1 is LNHDA and CDR2 is SQIVND (reference sequence). DNA of the CDR3: TGTGCCAGTAGTGTGGCGGGAGGGTCCTACAATGAGCAGTTCTTC. It encodes CASSVAGGSYNEQFF.

On this clonotype: A much larger clone lies one base from this, so it may be a read error. This chain links TRBV6-6 with TRBJ2-2; 9 nucleotides agree with TRBD1. V lost 6 bases, J lost 4 bases, and 3 bases stayed unmatched. The CDR3 length is 14 residues. Germline loops: CDR1 MNHNY, CDR2 SVGAGI (reference sequence). The CDR3 DNA sequence: TGTGCCAGCAGCGTGACAGGGGGCACCGGGGAGCTGTTTTTT. Amino acid sequence: CASSVTGGTGELFF.

The V and J genes are TRBV19 and TRBJ2-7; 10 bases align to TRBD2. The ends lost 0 bases at V and 4 bases at J; junction bases unmatched: 9. Looked up from germline, CDR1 is LNHDA and CDR2 is SQIVND (reference sequence). The CDR3 sequence is 17 residues long. CDR3 DNA sequence: TGTGCCAGTAGTATAGACGGGGAGGCTAGCGGGAGTTACGAGCAGTACTTC. Protein sequence: CASSIDGEASGSYEQYF.

As to this clonotype: A clone one base away is much larger, so this may be a read error. This chain uses TRBV6-1 with TRBJ1-4; 7 bases map to TRBD1. This CDR3 spans 13 amino acids. Per the germline V gene, CDR1 is MNHNS and CDR2 is SASEGT. CDR3 residues: CTTSRDSTEKLFF. The DNA of the CDR3 is TGTACCACTTCCCGGGACAGCACTGAAAAACTGTTTTTT.